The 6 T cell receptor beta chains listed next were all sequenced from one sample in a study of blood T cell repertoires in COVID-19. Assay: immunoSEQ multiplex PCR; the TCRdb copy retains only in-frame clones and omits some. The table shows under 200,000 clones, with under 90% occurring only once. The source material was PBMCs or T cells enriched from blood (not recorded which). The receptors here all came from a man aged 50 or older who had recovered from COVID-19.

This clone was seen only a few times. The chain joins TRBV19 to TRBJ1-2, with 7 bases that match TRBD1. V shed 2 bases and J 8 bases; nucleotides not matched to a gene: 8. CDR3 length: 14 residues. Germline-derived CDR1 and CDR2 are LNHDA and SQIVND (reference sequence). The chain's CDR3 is CASSITGASSGYTF. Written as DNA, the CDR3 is TGTGCCAGTAGTATAACAGGGGCGTCCTCCGGCTACACCTTC.

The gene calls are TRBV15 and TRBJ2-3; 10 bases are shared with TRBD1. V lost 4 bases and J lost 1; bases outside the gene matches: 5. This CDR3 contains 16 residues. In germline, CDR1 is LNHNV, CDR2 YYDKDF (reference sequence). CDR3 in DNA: TGTGCCACCAGCAACAGACAGGGGGCTCGCACAGATACGCAGTATTTT. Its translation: CATSNRQGARTDTQYF.

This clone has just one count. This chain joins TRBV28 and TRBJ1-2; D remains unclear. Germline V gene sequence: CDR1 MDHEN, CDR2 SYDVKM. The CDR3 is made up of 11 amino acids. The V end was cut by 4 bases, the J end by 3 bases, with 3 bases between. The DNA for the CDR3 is TGTGCCAGCAGTTACTACTATGGCTACACCTTC. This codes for CASSYYYGYTF.

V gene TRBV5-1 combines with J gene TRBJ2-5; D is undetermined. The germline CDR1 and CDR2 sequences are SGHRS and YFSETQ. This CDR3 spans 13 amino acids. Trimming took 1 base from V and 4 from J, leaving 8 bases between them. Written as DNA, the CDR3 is TGCGCCAGCAGCTTGAATAACGGAGAGACCCAGTACTTC. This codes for CASSLNNGETQYF.

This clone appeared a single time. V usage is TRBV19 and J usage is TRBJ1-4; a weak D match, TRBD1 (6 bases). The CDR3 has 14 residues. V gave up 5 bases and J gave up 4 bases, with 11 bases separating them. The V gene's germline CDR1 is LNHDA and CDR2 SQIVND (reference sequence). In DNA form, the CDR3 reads TGTGCCAGTAGTCCCCACAGGGTTAATGAAAAACTGTTTTTT. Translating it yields CASSPHRVNEKLFF.

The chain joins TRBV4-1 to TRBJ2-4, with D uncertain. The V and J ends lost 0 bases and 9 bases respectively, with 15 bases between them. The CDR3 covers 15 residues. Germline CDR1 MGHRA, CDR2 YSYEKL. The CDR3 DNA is TGCGCCAGCAGCCAAGAGAGAGGCCTCCTATCCATTCAGTACTTC. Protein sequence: CASSQERGLLSIQYF.